A selection of T cell receptor beta chains follows, all from one sample in a study of cytomegalovirus exposure and HLA in healthy donors. Assay used: immunoSEQ multiplex PCR; TCRdb lists only in-frame clones, some missing. Here the sample spans fewer than 200,000 clones, approximately 80% being singletons. The sequenced sample was PBMCs. The receptors here all came from a woman aged 50 to 65 in good health and CMV-seropositive. Both conserved end residues are part of each CDR3. Fields, in order: D gene, V gene, CDR3 length, J gene, clone size, CDR3 protein, CDR3 DNA. D genes are given only for firm matches. Expanded clones are given a class, and other clones once, few, many or no size at all.

>TRBD1|TRBV9|15|TRBJ1-4|NA
CASSVLQGAGEKLFF
TGTGCCAGCAGCGTACTACAGGGGGCCGGTGAAAAACTGTTTTTT
>NA|TRBV7-2|15|TRBJ2-5|NA
CASSLAPASQETQYF
TGTGCCAGCAGCTTAGCGCCGGCTAGCCAAGAGACCCAGTACTTC
>TRBD2|TRBV25-1|15|TRBJ2-2|NA
CAGRGTSGSIGELFF
TGTGCCGGCAGAGGGACTAGCGGGAGTATCGGGGAGCTGTTTTTT
>NA|TRBV7-3|17|TRBJ2-7|NA
CASSLPIDSAQGDEQYF
TGTGCCAGCAGCTTACCGATCGACAGCGCTCAGGGCGACGAGCAGTACTTC
>NA|TRBV5-1|13|TRBJ1-5|NA
CASSTDINQPQHF
TGCGCCAGCAGCACTGACATCAATCAGCCCCAGCATTTT
>TRBD2|TRBV27|14|TRBJ2-5|once
CASSLAGTGETQYF
TGTGCCAGCTCCTTAGCGGGGACGGGAGAGACCCAGTACTTC
>NA|TRBV4-1|14|TRBJ1-1|NA
CASSQNAGNTEAFF
TGCGCCAGCAGCCAGAACGCGGGGAACACTGAAGCTTTCTTT
>TRBD1|TRBV5-1|14|TRBJ2-2|NA
CATGQGSNTGELFF
TGCGCTACCGGACAGGGTTCGAACACCGGGGAGCTGTTTTTT
>NA|TRBV11-2|15|TRBJ2-1|NA
CASSLPGSGLTEQFF
TGTGCCAGCAGCTTACCCGGTTCCGGACTCACTGAGCAGTTCTTC
>TRBD1|TRBV13|17|TRBJ2-7|once
CASSQLDRGRTSYEQYF
TGTGCCAGCAGCCAATTAGACAGGGGCCGAACCTCCTACGAGCAGTACTTC
>TRBD1|TRBV7-9|13|TRBJ2-3|NA
CASRDRVIDTQYF
TGTGCCAGCCGGGACAGGGTTATAGATACGCAGTATTTT